A selection of T cell receptor beta chains follows, all from one sample in a study of T cells after posttransplantation cyclophosphamide. TCRdb keeps only in-frame clones here, not all; method: immunoSEQ multiplex PCR. The sample carries roughly 70,000 clones, 90% to 95% recorded once. Sequencing was done on a sample of PBMCs. These receptor sequences come from a woman in her twenties or thirties in good health and a related stem cell transplant donor. CDR3s include the opening cysteine and the closing phenylalanine or tryptophan. The order of the fields is J gene, CDR3 length, D gene, V gene, clone size, CDR3 DNA, CDR3 protein. The D gene is left open where the match is weak. Size is stated for part of the rows, as once, few or many counts, or as a class when the clone is expanded.

TRBJ2-2 | 11 | - | TRBV10-1 | - | TGCGCCAGCACGAACACCGGGGAGCTGTTTTTT | CASTNTGELFF
TRBJ1-2 | 13 | - | TRBV11-1 | - | TGTGCCAGCAGCGCTACTGGGGGATATGGCTACACCTTC | CASSATGGYGYTF
TRBJ2-3 | 10 | - | TRBV7-9 | once | TGTGCCAGCAGCCAGGAGTCGCAGTATTTT | CASSQESQYF
TRBJ2-5 | 15 | TRBD1 | TRBV27 | - | TGTGCCAGCAGTTATCGGACAGGGATGATAGAGACCCAGTACTTC | CASSYRTGMIETQYF
TRBJ1-6 | 8 | - | TRBV27 | - | TGTGCCAGCAGTTTCCTCCACTTT | CASSFLHF
TRBJ2-5 | 15 | TRBD2 | TRBV28 | - | TGTGCCAGCAGCTTAGCGGGGGGGTTCCAAGAGACCCAGTACTTC | CASSLAGGFQETQYF
TRBJ1-5 | 17 | - | TRBV21-1 | - | TGTGCCAGCAGCAAAGGCGAGACAGGGGATAGCAATCAGCCCCAGCATTTT | CASSKGETGDSNQPQHF
TRBJ2-1 | 15 | TRBD1 | TRBV5-1 | - | TGCGCCAGCAGCTACCCGGGACAGGGTCACAATGAGCAGTTCTTC | CASSYPGQGHNEQFF
TRBJ2-1 | 15 | TRBD2 | TRBV9 | - | TGTGCCAGCAGCATTAGCGGGGGGGGATACAATGAGCAGTTCTTC | CASSISGGGYNEQFF
TRBJ2-7 | 15 | - | TRBV6-5 | - | TGTGCCAGCAGTTCGGACAGTCTACCCTCCTACGAGCAGTACTTC | CASSSDSLPSYEQYF
TRBJ1-2 | 11 | - | TRBV19 | - | TGTGCCAGTAGCCTTGGAACTGGCTACACCTTC | CASSLGTGYTF
TRBJ1-1 | 12 | - | TRBV2 | - | TGTGCCAGCAGGATTTTGACGGCAGAAGCTTTCTTT | CASRILTAEAFF
TRBJ1-2 | 13 | TRBD1 | TRBV19 | - | TGTGCCAGTAGTCACGGGACAGTGTATGGCTACACCTTC | CASSHGTVYGYTF
TRBJ2-2 | 11 | - | TRBV30 | few | TGTGCCTGGAGTGAGGACGGGGAGCTGTTTTTT | CAWSEDGELFF
TRBJ2-7 | 14 | - | TRBV5-4 | - | TGTGCCAGCAGCCCGGGACGGAACTCCTACGAGCAGTACTTC | CASSPGRNSYEQYF
TRBJ2-2 | 15 | - | TRBV5-6 | - | TGTGCCAGCAAAAGGGTAGCCCTAGACACCGGGGAGCTGTTTTTT | CASKRVALDTGELFF
TRBJ1-1 | 13 | - | TRBV4-2 | - | TGTGCCAGCAGCCAAGTCGAGAACACTGAAGCTTTCTTT | CASSQVENTEAFF
TRBJ1-2 | 13 | TRBD1 | TRBV5-6 | - | TGTGCCAGCAGCTCAACAGGGGGCTATGGCTACACCTTC | CASSSTGGYGYTF
TRBJ2-6 | 17 | TRBD1 | TRBV10-3 | - | TGTGCCATCAGGGAGGGACAGGGGGCGAGGGGGGCCAACGTCCTGACTTTC | CAIREGQGARGANVLTF
TRBJ1-2 | 13 | TRBD1 | TRBV5-6 | many | TGTGCCAGCAGCCAACAGGGGGACTATGGCTACACCTTC | CASSQQGDYGYTF
TRBJ2-3 | 17 | TRBD2 | TRBV25-1 | - | TGTGCCAGCAGTGAAGCGGGGGGGAGAATTAGCACAGATACGCAGTATTTT | CASSEAGGRISTDTQYF
TRBJ1-2 | 13 | - | TRBV14 | - | TGTGCCAGCAGCCAAGACAGGGCTTACGGCTACACCTTC | CASSQDRAYGYTF
TRBJ2-7 | 14 | TRBD1 | TRBV19 | - | TGTGCCAGTAGTCCGGACAGGGGTACCTACGAGCAGTACTTC | CASSPDRGTYEQYF
TRBJ2-7 | 14 | TRBD2 | TRBV6-1 | once | TGTGCCAGCAGTGATCGGCGGGGGAGCTACGAGCAGTACTTC | CASSDRRGSYEQYF
TRBJ1-1 | 15 | TRBD1 | TRBV4-3 | - | TGCGCCAGCAGCCACATGGACAGGGGGGGCACTGAAGCTTTCTTT | CASSHMDRGGTEAFF
TRBJ1-2 | 14 | - | TRBV6-5 | - | TGTGCCAGCAGTTACTTAGGCAGATACTATGGCTACACCTTC | CASSYLGRYYGYTF
TRBJ2-2 | 13 | TRBD1 | TRBV11-3 | - | TGTGCCAGCAGGACAGGGGATGCCGGGGAGCTGTTTTTT | CASRTGDAGELFF
TRBJ1-1 | 17 | TRBD1 | TRBV18 | - | TGTGCCAGCTCACCCGCCCTCCCGGGACAGGGGAACACTGAAGCTTTCTTT | CASSPALPGQGNTEAFF
TRBJ2-5 | 15 | TRBD1 | TRBV7-2 | - | TGTGCCAGCAGCTTACAGGGACAGACTCAAGAGACCCAGTACTTC | CASSLQGQTQETQYF
TRBJ2-2 | 15 | - | TRBV7-9 | - | TGTGCCAGCAGCCTTAGCGGACCGAACACCGGGGAGCTGTTTTTT | CASSLSGPNTGELFF
TRBJ1-1 | 17 | TRBD1 | TRBV5-5 | - | TGTGCCAGCAGCTTGGCCGGGGCAGGGGGGATGAACACTGAAGCTTTCTTT | CASSLAGAGGMNTEAFF
TRBJ2-3 | 13 | TRBD2 | TRBV29-1 | - | TGCAGCGTTGGGGGACTAGCCGCAGATACGCAGTATTTT | CSVGGLAADTQYF
TRBJ2-2 | 15 | - | TRBV6-5 | once | TGTGCCAGCAGTTACAGGGTAGGGGGCACCGGGGAGCTGTTTTTT | CASSYRVGGTGELFF
TRBJ1-2 | 13 | - | TRBV29-1 | - | TGCAGCGTTGATGTGGTGGAGAGCTATGGCTACACCTTC | CSVDVVESYGYTF
TRBJ2-5 | 16 | TRBD2 | TRBV7-2 | - | TGTGCCAGCAGCCAATCCGGGACTAGCGGACAAGAGACCCAGTACTTC | CASSQSGTSGQETQYF
TRBJ2-5 | 14 | - | TRBV7-2 | - | TGTGCCAGCAGCCCAGACCGGGGCTCGGAGACCCAGTACTTC | CASSPDRGSETQYF
TRBJ2-3 | 16 | TRBD2 | TRBV7-7 | - | TGTGCCAGCAGCGCGAGGCCGGGGGGGCATTTGGATACGCAGTATTTT | CASSARPGGHLDTQYF
TRBJ2-7 | 14 | - | TRBV6-6 | - | TGTGCCGTCCGGGACATAATAGCCTCCTACGAGCAGTACTTC | CAVRDIIASYEQYF
TRBJ1-1 | 16 | TRBD1 | TRBV28 | - | TGTGCCAGCAGTTTAGAAAGGGGGCGGTGGAACACTGAAGCTTTCTTT | CASSLERGRWNTEAFF